The 11 T cell receptor beta chains below all came from one sample that was sequenced in a study of T-cell memory formation after mild COVID-19. One entry per CDR3 protein, called by TCRdb with MiXCR from the 5' RACE reads. The sample records just over 350,000 distinct CDR3 sequences, around 15% being singletons. The sample was PBMCs or a T cell subset sorted from them (not recorded which). Source of these receptors: a man aged 18 to 29 who had mild COVID-19 (a few samples of this study predate the infection). Cell type and time point are not known.

V is TRBV28 and J is TRBJ1-6; D might be TRBD1 (6 bases). Germline values: CDR1 MDHEN, CDR2 SYDVKM. This CDR3 comprises 13 residues. Trimming took off 8 bases at V and 10 bases at J, with 15 bases between the two ends. The CDR3 spells CASGSGDVSPLHF. The CDR3 region has the DNA TGTGCCAGCGGTTCAGGGGATGTCTCACCCCTCCACTTT.

This sequence joins TRBV19 and TRBJ1-1; D gene uncertain. The CDR3 contains 13 residues. The ends were cut back, 9 bases at V and 0 bases at J, with 11 bases in the middle. The germline gives CDR1 LNHDA, CDR2 SQIVND (reference sequence). CDR3 sequence (DNA): TGTGCCAGCGGGGAGCAAATGAACACTGAAGCTTTCTTT. Translation gives CASGEQMNTEAFF.

This clonotype showed up many times. V gene TRBV4-2 combines with J gene TRBJ1-4, with TRBD1 matching over 10 bases. Germline assignment: CDR1 LGHNA and CDR2 YNFKEQ. The V and J ends lost 2 bases and 8 bases, in that order; junction bases with no gene match: 5. The CDR3 totals 15 residues. CDR3 DNA: TGTGCCAGCAGCCAAATCGACAGGGGGCAAGAAAAACTGTTTTTT. Protein: CASSQIDRGQEKLFF.

This clonotype came up many times. CDR3 amino acids: CASSLKAANTGELFF. The CDR3 nucleotides read TGCGCCAGCAGCTTAAAGGCAGCGAACACCGGGGAGCTGTTTTTT. The chain employs TRBV5-1 and TRBJ2-2; D uncertain. Trimming left V 2 bases short and J 0 bases short, with 8 bases between. In germline, CDR1 is SGHRS, CDR2 YFSETQ. The CDR3 sequence is 15 residues long.

The chain links TRBV6-5 to TRBJ1-5, with D possibly being TRBD1 (5 bases). Germline assignment: CDR1 MNHEY and CDR2 SVGAGI. V lost 0 bases and J lost 5, with 8 bases in between. CDR3 size: 14 residues. The CDR3 DNA reads as TGTGCCAGCAGTTACTCTAGACAGTATCAGCCCCAGCATTTT. Its protein product is CASSYSRQYQPQHF.

The chain is built from TRBV7-3 and TRBJ2-2; TRBD1 or TRBD2 may be the D gene (5 bases each). Trimming left V 4 bases short and J 6 bases short, with 27 bases between. CDR3 size: 19 residues. Germline V gene sequence: CDR1 SGHTA, CDR2 FQGTGA. The CDR3 spells CASSSHPPGLGVGAGELFF. CDR3 nucleotides: TGTGCCAGCAGCTCCCATCCCCCGGGCCTCGGCGTGGGGGCCGGGGAGCTGTTTTTT.

There are a few counts of this clonotype. This chain connects TRBV13 to TRBJ2-7; TRBD2 is a possible D gene (6 bases). This CDR3 spans 14 amino acids. Germline values: CDR1 PRHDT, CDR2 FYEKMQ (reference sequence). Trimming cost V 4 bases and J 2 bases, with 12 bases left between them. The CDR3: CASSWGDGTYEQYF. The CDR3 region has the DNA TGTGCCAGCAGCTGGGGGGACGGGACCTACGAGCAGTACTTC.

This clonotype came up a few times. CDR3 coding DNA: TGTGCCACCCACGGAAGCGGGGGGCAGACCGGGGAGCTGTTTTTT. This gives the protein CATHGSGGQTGELFF. The chain uses TRBV10-3 and TRBJ2-2; 9 bases fit TRBD2. The CDR3 totals 15 residues. Germline CDR1 ENHRY, CDR2 SYGVKD. V dropped 10 bases and J dropped 5; count of bases not matched to a gene: 11.

V gene TRBV12-3 or TRBV12-4 combines with J gene TRBJ2-3; TRBD2 agrees at 7 bases. The CDR3 consists of 18 residues. With V trimmed by 1 base and J by 5 bases, 15 bases remained unmatched. CDR3 coding DNA: TGTGCCAGCAGTTTAGGGAGTAGATTGAATGGGGGGGGAGATACGCAGTATTTT. As protein: CASSLGSRLNGGGDTQYF.

The chain is built from TRBV5-1 and TRBJ2-5; possible D gene TRBD1, 6 bases. V dropped 4 bases and J dropped 2 bases, with 18 bases sitting between them. In germline, CDR1 is SGHRS, CDR2 YFSETQ. There are 16 residues in the CDR3. The DNA of the CDR3 is TGCGCCAGCAGCGTGAGGACAGCGAATCTTCAAGAGACCCAGTACTTC. This encodes CASSVRTANLQETQYF. Supplemented by reference TRBV5-1 and TRBJ2-5, the full variable domain reads KAGVTQTPRYLIKTRGQQVTLSCSPISGHRSVSWYQQTPGQGLQFLFEYFSETQRNKGNFPGRFSGRQFSNSRSEMNVSTLELGDSALYLCASSVRTANLQETQYFGPGTRLLVL.

This clonotype was seen more than once but under ten times. The CDR3 sequence is CASRTGQASYEQYV. CDR3 DNA sequence: TGTGCCAGCCGAACGGGACAGGCCTCCTACGAGCAGTACGTC. V usage is TRBV6-4 and J usage is TRBJ2-7; 8 nucleotides match TRBD1. CDR3 length: 14 residues. V trimming: 8 bases; J trimming: 0 bases; junction bases outside the gene matches: 6. The germline CDR1 and CDR2 sequences are MRHNA and SNTAGT.